The TCR beta chain under discussion was sequenced for a study of blood T cell repertoires in COVID-19. Background on the study: Samples representing acute and convalescent COVID-19 were sourced from the United States, Italy and Spain. T cells, B-cell-depleted T cells, or PBMCs provided the cDNA or gDNA that served as material.

TCRdb keeps only in-frame clones here, not all; method: immunoSEQ multiplex PCR. This sample has about 150,000 clones, with under 90% found just once. The sequenced sample consisted of peripheral blood. The source is a woman aged 55-70 years with active or convalescent COVID-19.

The CDR3 reads CASSLRLAGGTDTQYF. The CDR3 nucleotides are TGCGCCAGCAGCTTACGACTAGCGGGCGGAACAGATACGCAGTATTTT. The chain couples TRBV5-1 to TRBJ2-3; TRBD2 matches 10 bases. Germline-derived CDR1 and CDR2 are SGHRS and YFSETQ. J gave up 3 bases and V 2 bases, and 6 bases lay outside the gene matches. The length of the CDR3 is 16 residues.